This section outlines one T cell receptor (beta chain) sequence together with its context. The target antigen is unknown. The study made its TRB cDNA libraries by 5' RACE, adding UMI labels. TCRdb re-called the 5' RACE reads and shows each CDR3 protein once, DNA omitted. Its table lists 45,000 to 70,000 distinct CDR3 sequences. Germline V gives CDR1 SNHLY, CDR2 FYNNEI. The CDR3 consists of 16 residues. The sample originates from a study of CXCR3-negative and CXCR3-positive naive CD8 T cells. Findings and limits, study-wide: Similar TRBV-TRBJ usage characterized naive CXCR3-negative and CXCR3-positive cells; memory cells differed.

Material: memory CD8+ T cells from blood. The chain links TRBV2 to TRBJ2-1; lacking DNA, the TRBD2 call made by TCRdb goes unchecked. The sequence came from a human donor in good health. Some clones in this sample may be carry-over from other donors' samples. The CDR3 region is CASSTDLAGDYNEQFF.